This T cell receptor beta chain was obtained from a study of shared clonotypes between healthy human individuals (TCRdb year 2020). For the study in its entirety: Three men and two women, aged 18 to 49 years, made up the cohort. For each donor, CD4 naive and CD4 memory were each given three plates, CD8 naive was given two plates, and CD8 memory was given one plate. To estimate repertoire size and how much clonotypes are shared between individuals, the study performed deep sequencing of blood TCR repertoires from a few healthy adults. To increase sequencing depth and limit assay-specific biases, different laboratories used diverse techniques to prepare libraries and sequence TCR repertoires. Per donor, leukapheresis produced somewhere between about 0.85 and 9.5 billion PBMCs. What the research found in general, with its limitations: Compared with non-shared clonotypes, the clonotypes found in all four sorted-subset donors had higher generation probabilities. Estimated clonotype richness was generally larger for naive than for memory subsets. Incomplete sequencing was indicated by rarefaction of sorted-subset datasets, despite the large sequencing depth. Based on pairwise subsampling, the degree of clonotype sharing among donors was expected to be affected by sequencing depth. Because the study included only a small number of donors, the genetic and exposure-history diversity represented was limited. When several donors were compared, the shared fraction of clonotypes was approximately 5% for naive CD4, around 3.6% for naive CD8, more than 2% for memory CD4, and roughly 0.43% for memory CD8. Sampling was restricted to blood, and TCR repertoires in tissues likely differ from the TCR repertoires found in blood.

TCR CDR3 regions were amplified from genomic DNA by multiplex PCR using the deep immunoSEQ assay. Extracted genomic DNA from each cell subset was spread evenly across all wells of several immunoSEQ 96-well plates, with each plate serving as a replicate. Each replicate PCR for sorted subsets received around 210 ng genomic DNA, equal to 28,000 or so T cell genomes. Purified libraries were quantified with a Qubit 3.0 fluorometer, sized on a Bioanalyzer 2100, and re-quantified with the KAPA Library Quantification kit. A separate single-read 150-cycle Illumina NextSeq 550 flow cell was used to sequence each immunoSEQ 96-well plate. Per the authors' processing: Because the immunoSEQ output included only junctional sequences and no quality scores, the filtering could not be the same as the filtering used for full-length reads. To assign V/J genes and CDR3, sequences were annotated against IMGT germline references using PyIR, a Python wrapper for IgBLAST v1.9. Reads with weak V/J assignments (E-value above 1e-6), missing CDR3, stop codons, out-of-frame junctions, or ambiguous translated residues were removed. V3J clonotypes were defined as sequences sharing the same inferred V gene, J gene, and CDR3 amino acid sequence. The percentage overlap between two repertoires was calculated by dividing the number of shared unique clonotypes by the size of the smaller repertoire. Repertoire richness was assessed with RTK rarefaction, the Chao1 estimator, and Recon v2.1 estimates of unobserved clonotypes. Generation probabilities were computed with OLGA for all TCRbeta clonotypes obtained by the gDNA method from several donors. What TCRdb holds here is the immuneACCESS table cut down to in-frame rearrangements. Part of the clones is not present; checked against another copy, under half of the missing clones reflect an unresolved V gene, and the others are unexplained. That table furnishes V, J and clone size, whereas the DNA furnished D and trimming. Across this sample there are around 600,000 clones, with around 95% seen only once. Around 0.11% of the sample lies in the top ten.

For the CD8 naive samples, CD45RO-negative cells were positively selected for CCR7, yielding a CD45RA+CCR7+ population from which TemRA cells were excluded. The donors were healthy, HIV-negative adults with no recently reported acute infections or vaccinations. Every donor was a Caucasian adult residing in Nashville, Tennessee, USA. After blood collection by leukapheresis, PBMCs were isolated using Ficoll-Histopaque density gradient centrifugation and then cryopreserved in the vapor phase of liquid nitrogen. Purity and quantity of every magnetically sorted T cell population were checked by analytical flow cytometry. Each sorted fraction had its genomic DNA isolated and then quantified by UV absorbance on a Nanodrop 2000c. With respect to this clone: The target of this receptor is not known. No per-base quality is available; no much larger clone lies one base away.

Based on the germline V gene, the CDR1 and CDR2 sequences are SGHTS and YDEGEE. V loses 2 bases at its end and J loses 5 bases; junction bases beyond the gene matches: 4. The CDR3 sequence holds 13 residues, the cysteine and phenylalanine included. CDR3 DNA only is kept here, 39 bases in frame from base 1. In this chain, TRBV5-8 is recombined with TRBJ2-7; TRBD2 fits 7 bases in the junction. The receptor comes from a woman between 25 and 40 years old in good health. Sequenced: naive CD8+ T cells sorted from blood. The sample's cell subset or site label is to be understood as: CD45RA+CCR7+. The CDR3 amino acid sequence is: CASSFGGNDEQYF. The DNA sequence is TGTGCCAGCAGCTTCGGGGGGAACGACGAGCAGTACTTC.